The T cell receptor beta chain under discussion was sequenced for a study of OX40 agonist ivuxolimab in advanced cancers. Study in general: It was ivuxolimab, an agonistic anti-OX40 (CD134) antibody, that patients were treated with. Eligibility admitted prior anti-PD-1, anti-PD-L1 or anti-CTLA-4 therapy; about 42% had some. Study-wide results and caveats: On average, CD8+ T cells showed a greater number of expanded clones than CD4+.

In regard to this clone: Its antigen is currently unknown.

The CDR3 runs 16 residues. The V gene's germline CDR1 is SGHRS and CDR2 YFSETQ. J lost 10 bases, V lost 0 bases, and 7 bases had no gene match. Some clones are missing from TCRdb's copy, which holds only in-frame ones; the method was immunoSEQ multiplex PCR. The sample lists about 80,000 clones, roughly 90% seen once, with 0.55% to 0.8% in the top ten. This receptor was identified in an adult with an advanced solid tumor such as melanoma, head and neck, liver or kidney cancer. The chain is built from TRBV5-1 and TRBJ2-1; 13 bases match TRBD2. Sequenced material: CD4+ or CD8+ T cells sorted from blood, taken in a trial of the OX40 agonist ivuxolimab. The CDR3 DNA reads TGCGCCAGCAGCTTGGGAGGGACTAGCGGGAAAGAGGAGCAGTTCTTC. Translating it yields CASSLGGTSGKEEQFF.